The next 32 T cell receptor beta chains were all read from a single sample in a study of read filtering for tumor transcriptome and immune sequencing. From around 440 ng of RNA, a library with molecular barcoded alpha/delta and beta/gamma adaptors was made. TCRdb re-called the reads through MiXCR, storing one row per CDR3 protein. The sample holds some 46,000 distinct CDR3 sequences; approximately 12% are singletons and the top ten take roughly 15%. Sequenced sample: a population of CD138-negative cells sorted from bone marrow. Source of these receptors: a donor at least 40 years old with multiple myeloma.

This chain connects TRBV5-5 to TRBJ2-7; 9 bases are shared with TRBD2. The trim removed 1 base at V and 5 bases at J, leaving 16 bases unmatched. CDR3 size: 18 residues. Germline CDR1 reads SGHKS; CDR2 reads YYEKEE (reference sequence). Here the CDR3 reads CASSLLVLRGTSFHEQYF. CDR3 sequence (DNA): TGTGCCAGCAGCTTGTTGGTTTTACGTGGGACTAGCTTCCACGAGCAGTACTTC.

This clonotype was recorded at least ten times. The chain employs TRBV2 and TRBJ1-5, with 7 bases that match TRBD1. Unmatched junction bases numbered 11, after V lost 5 bases and J lost 7 bases. Germline-derived CDR1 and CDR2 are SNHLY and FYNNEI. The CDR3 is 15 amino acids. DNA for the CDR3: TGTGCCAGCAGTTTCAAGACAGGGCACGGGCAGCCCCAGCATTTT. It translates to CASSFKTGHGQPQHF. Full variable domain (remainder filled in from reference TRBV2 and TRBJ1-5): EPEVTQTPSHQVTQMGQEVILRCVPISNHLYFYWYRQILGQKVEFLVSFYNNEISEKSEIFDDQFSVERPDGSNFTLKIRSTKLEDSAMYFCASSFKTGHGQPQHFGDGTRLSIL.

This clonotype was seen repeatedly, ten times or more. The chain couples TRBV20-1 to TRBJ2-1; 14 nucleotides align to TRBD2. CDR3 length: 14 amino acids. Unmatched junction bases numbered 10, after V lost 6 bases and J lost 12 bases. Looked up from germline, CDR1 is DFQATT and CDR2 is SNEGSKA (reference sequence). DNA for the CDR3: TGCAGTGCGGGGACTAGCGGGAGCGTGAACGCGCAGTTCTTC. Protein: CSAGTSGSVNAQFF.

To note about this clonotype: A read error may explain this, as a much larger clone is one base away. V is TRBV18 and J is TRBJ2-7, with D perhaps matching TRBD1 or TRBD2 (5 bases each). This CDR3 has 12 residues. Germline CDR1 KGHSH, CDR2 LQKENI. Trimming left V 5 bases short and J 6 bases short, with 11 bases between. CDR3 sequence: CASSVGDGEQYF. The CDR3 DNA reads as TGTGCCAGCTCAGTGGGGGACGGCGAGCAGTACTTC.

This clonotype was seen ten or more times. A much larger clone lies a single base off, so this may be a read error. J is TRBJ2-1 and V is TRBV29-1; 8 nucleotides match TRBD2. CDR3 length: 18 amino acids. Germline loops: CDR1 SQVTM, CDR2 ANQGSEA. The CDR3 DNA is TGCAGCGTTAAGGGAGCTAGCGGGCCGGGGTGGTCCTACAATGGGCAGTTCTTC. Translated, it gives CSVKGASGPGWSYNGQFF.

This clonotype was detected many times. The chain uses TRBV6-5 and TRBJ1-5; TRBD1 is a possible D gene (5 bases). There are 12 residues in the CDR3. CDR1 MNHEY and CDR2 SVGAGI come from the germline V gene. V was pared by 9 bases and J by 6 bases, with 12 bases between. The CDR3 region is CASGIGTQPQHF. The CDR3 region has the DNA TGTGCCAGTGGTATAGGGACTCAGCCCCAGCATTTT.

This clonotype was detected many times. V and J are TRBV27 and TRBJ1-5, with TRBD1 identical over 7 bases. V lost 5 bases to trimming and J lost 6 bases; unmatched junction nucleotides: 4. CDR1 is MNHEY, CDR2 SMNVEV, per germline (reference sequence). The CDR3 has 13 residues. CDR3 protein: CASSVAGGQPQHF. In DNA, the CDR3 is TGTGCCAGCAGTGTGGCAGGGGGTCAGCCCCAGCATTTT.

In its sample, this clonotype was seen many times. The chain has TRBV6-6 and TRBJ1-1; 11 nucleotides agree with TRBD1. V lost 5 bases and J lost 4; bases outside the gene matches: 3. In germline, CDR1 is MNHNY, CDR2 SVGAGI (reference sequence). The CDR3 length is 14 residues. The DNA for the CDR3 is TGTGCCAGCAGTGACGGGACAGGGGGCACTGAAGCTTTCTTT. Its protein product is CASSDGTGGTEAFF.

With respect to this clonotype: One end of the junction is discordant with germline, which a read error may explain. The chain has TRBV7-3 and TRBJ2-2, with a tentative D call TRBD1 (6 bases). This CDR3 spans 16 amino acids. Germline-derived CDR1 and CDR2 are SGHTA and FQGTGA. The CDR3 coding sequence is TGTGCCAGCAGTCGACAGGCGACGCGGAACACCGGGGAGCTGCTTTTT. Translation: CASSRQATRNTGELLF.

This clonotype was seen ten or more times. The V call is TRBV20-1, the J call TRBJ2-7; the match to TRBD2 covers 7 bases. Trimming removed 3 bases from V and 1 base from J; junction bases left unmatched: 0. This CDR3 spans 12 amino acids. Germline V lookup: CDR1 DFQATT, CDR2 SNEGSKA (reference sequence). The CDR3 loop reads CSASGGSYEQYF. As DNA, the CDR3 is TGCAGTGCTAGCGGGGGGTCCTACGAGCAGTACTTC.

This clonotype was counted many times. The V and J genes are TRBV27 and TRBJ2-1; D possibly corresponds to TRBD2 (6 bases). CDR3 length: 18 residues. V lost 3 bases, J lost 5 bases, and 23 bases lay in between. CDR1 is MNHEY, CDR2 SMNVEV, per germline (reference sequence). The CDR3 loop reads CASSFTPTRAGPHNEQFF. CDR3 coding DNA: TGTGCCAGCAGTTTTACCCCAACTCGGGCGGGGCCCCACAATGAGCAGTTCTTC.

This clonotype was recorded at least ten times. The J gene is TRBJ2-6, the V gene TRBV29-1; a weak D match, TRBD2 (6 bases). The CDR3 extends over 17 amino acids. Trimming cost V 7 bases and J 0 bases, with 19 bases left between them. Germline V lookup: CDR1 SQVTM, CDR2 ANQGSEA. In nucleotides, the CDR3 is TGCAGCGCCCTCGGGAGTAACCTACCCTCTGGGGCCAACGTCCTGACTTTC. This translates into CSALGSNLPSGANVLTF.

The table lists this clonotype with many counts. The V call is TRBV19, the J call TRBJ1-5; D uncertain. CDR3 length equals 12 residues. CDR1 is LNHDA and CDR2 is SQIVND in the germline V gene (reference sequence). Deletions cut 10 bases from V and 6 bases from J, with 13 bases between. CDR3 region: CATNSGTQPQHF. In DNA form, the CDR3 reads TGTGCCACCAACAGTGGAACTCAGCCCCAGCATTTT. Supplemented by reference TRBV19 and TRBJ1-5, the full variable domain reads DGGITQSPKYLFRKEGQNVTLSCEQNLNHDAMYWYRQDPGQGLRLIYYSQIVNDFQKGDIAEGYSVSREKKESFPLTVTSAQKNPTAFYLCATNSGTQPQHFGDGTRLSIL.

This clonotype was counted between two and nine times. The gene calls are TRBV4-3 and TRBJ2-2; 8 bases match TRBD1. The CDR3 is 15 residues long. CDR1 is LGHNA and CDR2 is YSLEER in the germline V gene. J lost 4 bases, V lost 4 bases, and 5 bases had no gene match. CDR3 amino acids: CASSPDRASTGELFF. The CDR3 DNA reads as TGCGCCAGCAGCCCGGACAGGGCATCCACCGGGGAGCTGTTTTTT.

Remarks on this clonotype: At one of its ends the junction is not consistent with the germline gene, which may arise from a read error. The rearrangement links TRBV7-8 to TRBJ2-2; 8 nucleotides match TRBD2. The CDR3 spans 15 residues. Germline values: CDR1 SGHVS, CDR2 FQNEAQ. The CDR3 DNA follows: TGTGCCGGCAGCTTTTCGGGGGGGCGGACCGGGGAGCTGTTTTTT. Its translation: CAGSFSGGRTGELFF.

By share of the sample, this clonotype is medium-sized (0.01 to 0.1%). The V and J genes are TRBV4-3 and TRBJ2-3; weak D call: TRBD2 (6 bases). V dropped 1 base and J dropped 5 bases, with 16 bases sitting between them. CDR1 and CDR2 from the germline V gene are LGHNA and YSLEER. This CDR3 contains 16 residues. CDR3 amino acids: CASSQAAGTPGDTQYF. The CDR3 nucleotides are TGCGCCAGCAGCCAAGCGGCCGGGACTCCGGGAGATACGCAGTATTTT.

This clonotype was seen a few times. This may come from a read error, since a much larger clone is one base off. No conserved phenylalanine or tryptophan ends this CDR3, so it is likely a read error. The chain joins TRBV7-9 to TRBJ2-5; 15 bases fit TRBD2. V shed 4 bases and J 5 bases; nucleotides not matched to a gene: 11. Germline V gene lookup returns CDR1 SEHNR and CDR2 FQNEAQ (reference sequence). The CDR3 sequence is 18 residues long. Written as DNA, the CDR3 is TGTGCCAGCAGCTCAGGACTAGCGGGAGGGCCGAGTTGGGAGACCCAGTACCTC. Translation gives CASSSGLAGGPSWETQYL.

This clonotype was counted ten times or more. The chain couples TRBV11-2 to TRBJ2-1; the match to TRBD2 covers 12 bases. From germline, CDR1 is SGHAT and CDR2 FQNNGV. The CDR3 extends over 21 amino acids. The trim removed 0 bases at V and 12 bases at J, leaving 24 bases unmatched. CDR3 loop: CASSLDVGRTRTSGTHFGQFF. The CDR3 bases are TGTGCCAGCAGCTTAGATGTAGGCAGGACACGGACTAGCGGGACCCACTTTGGGCAGTTCTTC.

This clonotype was counted ten times or more. The chain combines TRBV2 with TRBJ1-1, with 8 bases matching TRBD1. V was clipped by 7 bases and J by 6 bases; unmatched bases: 10. Germline-derived CDR1 and CDR2 are SNHLY and FYNNEI. The CDR3 covers 14 residues. The chain's CDR3 is CASKTSTGEAEAFF. The CDR3 DNA reads TGTGCCAGCAAGACTTCGACAGGGGAGGCTGAAGCTTTCTTT.

Turning to this clonotype: A far bigger clonotype differs at one base, so this is likely a read error. The V and J genes are TRBV5-5 and TRBJ2-1, with D uncertain. Per germline, CDR1 SGHKS and CDR2 YYEKEE (reference sequence). The CDR3 is 15 residues long. CDR3 residues: CAGSQGQETYNEQFF. The CDR3 DNA reads TGTGCCGGCAGCCAAGGCCAGGAGACCTACAATGAGCAGTTCTTC.

This clonotype was seen repeatedly, ten times or more. The chain is built from TRBV12-3 or TRBV12-4 and TRBJ2-7; D might be TRBD1 (6 bases). The V and J ends lost 3 bases and 5 bases respectively, with 14 bases between them. CDR3 length: 14 residues. DNA for the CDR3: TGTGCCAGCAGTTTGATTGCAGGGGCAGACGAGCAGTACTTC. This translates into CASSLIAGADEQYF.

This clonotype showed up many times. The chain links TRBV6-2 or TRBV6-3 to TRBJ2-1; no clear D. The length of the CDR3 is 12 residues. Germline V gene sequence: CDR1 MNHEY, CDR2 SVGEGT. V was pared by 5 bases and J by 2 bases, with 4 bases between. CDR3 nucleotide sequence: TGTGCCAGCAGTGAAGCCTACAATGAGCAGTTCTTC. Protein product: CASSEAYNEQFF.

Many counts were recorded for this clonotype. This chain uses TRBV6-2 or TRBV6-3 with TRBJ2-1, with 12 nucleotides matching TRBD2. Trimming removed 0 bases from V and 8 bases from J; junction bases left unmatched: 11. The CDR3 consists of 18 residues. Germline values: CDR1 MNHEY, CDR2 SVGEGT. CDR3 region: CASSYSMASGRARDEQFF. In DNA, the CDR3 is TGTGCCAGCAGTTACTCGATGGCTAGCGGGAGGGCCCGGGATGAGCAGTTCTTC.

Relative to its sample, this clonotype is medium-sized. The V call is TRBV7-6, the J call TRBJ2-1, with 8 bases fitting TRBD1. CDR1 is SGHVS, CDR2 FNYEAQ, per germline. The CDR3 has 19 amino acids. The V gene end was trimmed by 2 bases and the J gene end by 4 bases; junction bases not matched to a gene: 16. The DNA for the CDR3 is TGTGCCAGCAGCTTAAGGGGCCAGGGGGCCGGAGGTCCATACAATGAGCAGTTCTTC. Protein: CASSLRGQGAGGPYNEQFF.

In this sample, this clonotype turned up many times. The J gene is TRBJ2-3, the V gene TRBV20-1; 13 bases map to TRBD2. CDR3 length: 15 residues. Germline V gene sequence: CDR1 DFQATT, CDR2 SNEGSKA (reference sequence). V trimming: 5 bases; J trimming: 2 bases; junction bases outside the gene matches: 4. CDR3 sequence (DNA): TGCAGTGCTTCAGGACTAGCGGGAGACACAGATACGCAGTATTTT. Amino acid sequence: CSASGLAGDTDTQYF.

This clonotype was found many times. The V gene is TRBV24-1, the J gene TRBJ2-3; D possibly uses TRBD1 or TRBD2 (5 bases each). CDR1 is KGHDR, CDR2 SFDVKD, per germline. V gave up 2 bases and J gave up 0 bases, with 14 bases separating them. CDR3 length equals 17 residues. DNA for the CDR3: TGTGCCACCAGTGATTCCGGGACCTCAACTAGCACAGATACGCAGTATTTT. Its protein product is CATSDSGTSTSTDTQYF.

This clonotype was recorded many times. V and J are TRBV19 and TRBJ1-5, with D hard to call. Germline CDR1 reads LNHDA; CDR2 reads SQIVND (reference sequence). The CDR3 consists of 13 residues. The ends were cut back, 10 bases at V and 3 bases at J, with 13 bases in the middle. The CDR3 nucleotides read TGTGCCACGGAGGGCCAGCTCAATCAGCCCCAGCATTTT. Translating gives CATEGQLNQPQHF.

This clonotype was seen repeatedly, ten times or more. This chain links TRBV28 with TRBJ2-5; 10 bases align to TRBD2. The CDR3 runs 15 residues. The V gene's germline CDR1 is MDHEN and CDR2 SYDVKM. The trim removed 5 bases at V and 2 bases at J, leaving 5 bases unmatched. In DNA form, the CDR3 reads TGTGCCAGCAGTATTAGCGGGAGGCCGCAAGAGACCCAGTACTTC. Translated, it gives CASSISGRPQETQYF.

This clonotype was seen repeatedly, ten times or more. The chain has TRBV20-1 and TRBJ2-5; the D is unclear. V was cut by 3 bases and J by 5 bases, with 16 bases left in between. CDR3 length: 14 amino acids. Germline V gene sequence: CDR1 DFQATT, CDR2 SNEGSKA (reference sequence). CDR3 sequence (DNA): TGCAGTGCTAGGTACAGTTTGGAGTTGGAGACCCAGTACTTC. It translates to CSARYSLELETQYF.

This clonotype was counted ten times or more. V usage is TRBV4-1 and J usage is TRBJ1-6, with D hard to call. Trimming removed 1 base from V and 9 bases from J, with 13 bases in between. CDR3 length: 15 amino acids. Germline CDR1 and CDR2: MGHRA and YSYEKL. The CDR3 DNA reads TGCGCCAGCAGCCAAGTCTTCGGGGAAGGTTCACCCCTCCACTTT. Its protein product is CASSQVFGEGSPLHF.

At least ten counts were recorded for this clonotype. The gene calls are TRBV18 and TRBJ1-1, with D unresolved. Trimming removed 3 bases at V and 4 bases at J, with 12 bases between. The V gene's germline CDR1 is KGHSH and CDR2 LQKENI. The CDR3 length is 14 residues. The CDR3: CASSPVAPSTEAFF. In DNA, the CDR3 is TGTGCCAGCTCACCGGTCGCACCGAGCACTGAAGCTTTCTTT.

Concerning this clonotype: This likely stems from a read error, as it lies one base from a far larger clone. The chain links TRBV7-9 to TRBJ2-1, with D possibly matching TRBD2 (5 bases). The CDR3 has 15 amino acids. Germline CDR1 and CDR2: SEHNR and FQNEAQ (reference sequence). The ends were cut back, 4 bases at V and 12 bases at J, with 22 bases in the middle. The chain's CDR3 is CASSSGSQIGYGQFF. CDR3 DNA sequence: TGTGCCAGCAGCTCGGGGAGCCAGATAGGGTATGGGCAGTTCTTC. Full variable domain (remainder filled in from reference TRBV7-9 and TRBJ2-1): DTGVSQNPRHKITKRGQNVTFRCDPISEHNRLYWYRQTLGQGPEFLTYFQNEAQLEKSRLLSDRFSAERPKGSFSTLEIQRTEQGDSAMYLCASSSGSQIGYGQFFGPGTRLTVL.